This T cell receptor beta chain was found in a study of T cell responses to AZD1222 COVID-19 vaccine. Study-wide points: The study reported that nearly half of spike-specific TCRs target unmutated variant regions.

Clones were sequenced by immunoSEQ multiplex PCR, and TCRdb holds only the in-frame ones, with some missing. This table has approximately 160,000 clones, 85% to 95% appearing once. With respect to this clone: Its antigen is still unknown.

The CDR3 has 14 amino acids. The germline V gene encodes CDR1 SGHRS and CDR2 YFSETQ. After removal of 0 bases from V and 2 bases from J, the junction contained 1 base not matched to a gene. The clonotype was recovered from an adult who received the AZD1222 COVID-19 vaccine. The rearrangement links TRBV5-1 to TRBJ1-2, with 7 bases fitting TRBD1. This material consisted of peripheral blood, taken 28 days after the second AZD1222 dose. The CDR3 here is CASSLGTGNYGYTF. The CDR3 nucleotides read TGCGCCAGCAGCTTGGGGACAGGAAACTATGGCTACACCTTC.